This T cell receptor (beta chain) was found in a study of blood T cell repertoires in COVID-19. About the research overall: PBMCs, B-cell-depleted T cells, or T cells were the source of the cDNA or gDNA that made up the material.

Repertoires were generated with immunoSEQ multiplex PCR, while TCRdb's copy carries only in-frame clones and drops some. Of roughly 140,000 clones detected, about 87% appear once; the ten largest clones hold 5% to 6%. The CDR3 loop spans 16 amino acids. V lost 9 bases and J lost 2, with 21 bases in between. Germline CDR1 is MDHEN and CDR2 is SYDVKM. This TCR was sampled from a human donor in a cohort sampled during active COVID-19. This chain joins TRBV28 and TRBJ2-3; D possibly corresponds to TRBD2 (6 bases). Specimen: peripheral blood. In nucleotides, the CDR3 is TGTGCCAGTCTTTCCCAACTAGCAGCGTCCACAGATACGCAGTATTTT. Amino acid sequence: CASLSQLAASTDTQYF.